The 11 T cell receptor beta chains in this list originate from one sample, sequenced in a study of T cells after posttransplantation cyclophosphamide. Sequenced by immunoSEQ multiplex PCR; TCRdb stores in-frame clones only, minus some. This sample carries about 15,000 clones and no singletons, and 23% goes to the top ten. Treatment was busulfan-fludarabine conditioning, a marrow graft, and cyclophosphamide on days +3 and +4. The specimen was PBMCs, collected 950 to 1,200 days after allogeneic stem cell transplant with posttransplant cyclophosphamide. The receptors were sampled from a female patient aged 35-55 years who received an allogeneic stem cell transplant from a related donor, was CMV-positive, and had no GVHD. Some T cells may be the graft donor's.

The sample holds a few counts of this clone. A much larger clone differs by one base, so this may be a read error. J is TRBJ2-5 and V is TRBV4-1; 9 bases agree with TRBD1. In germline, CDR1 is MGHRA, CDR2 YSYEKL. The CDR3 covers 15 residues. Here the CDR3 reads CASSVPGQGNYEQHF. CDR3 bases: TGCGCCAGCAGTGTCCCGGGACAGGGAAACTACGAGCAGCACTTC.

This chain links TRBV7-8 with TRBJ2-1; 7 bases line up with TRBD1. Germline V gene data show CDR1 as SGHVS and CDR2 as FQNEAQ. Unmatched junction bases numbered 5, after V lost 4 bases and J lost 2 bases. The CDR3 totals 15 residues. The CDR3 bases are TGTGCCAGCAGCTCCCGACAGGGAGCCTACAATGAGCAGTTCTTC. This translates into CASSSRQGAYNEQFF.

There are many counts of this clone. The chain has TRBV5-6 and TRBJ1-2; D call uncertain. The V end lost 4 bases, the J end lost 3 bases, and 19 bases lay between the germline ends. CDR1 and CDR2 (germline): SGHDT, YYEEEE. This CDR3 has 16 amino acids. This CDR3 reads CASSGVTKGGYYGYTF. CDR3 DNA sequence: TGTGCCAGCAGCGGCGTAACGAAGGGAGGATACTATGGCTACACCTTC.

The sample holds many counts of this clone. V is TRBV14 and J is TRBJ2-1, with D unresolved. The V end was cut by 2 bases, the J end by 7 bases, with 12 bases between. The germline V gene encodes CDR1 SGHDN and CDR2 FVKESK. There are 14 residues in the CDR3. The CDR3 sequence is CASSQMERINEQFF. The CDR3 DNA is TGTGCCAGCAGCCAAATGGAGCGTATAAATGAGCAGTTCTTC. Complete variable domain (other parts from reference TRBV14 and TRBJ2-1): EAGVTQFPSHSVIEKGQTVTLRCDPISGHDNLYWYRRVMGKEIKFLLHFVKESKQDESGMPNNRFLAERTGGTYSTLKVQPAELEDSGVYFCASSQMERINEQFFGPGTRLTVL.

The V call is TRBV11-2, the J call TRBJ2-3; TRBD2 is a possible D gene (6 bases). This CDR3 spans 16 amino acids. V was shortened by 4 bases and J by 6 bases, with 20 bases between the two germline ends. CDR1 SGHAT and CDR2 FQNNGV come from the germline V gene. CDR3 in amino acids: CASSSYHGTLWDTQYF. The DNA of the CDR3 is TGTGCCAGCAGCTCCTACCACGGGACTCTATGGGATACGCAGTATTTT. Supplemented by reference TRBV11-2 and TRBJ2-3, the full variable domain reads EAGVAQSPRYKIIEKRQSVAFWCNPISGHATLYWYQQILGQGPKLLIQFQNNGVVDDSQLPKDRFSAERLKGVDSTLKIQPAKLEDSAVYLCASSSYHGTLWDTQYFGPGTRLTVL.

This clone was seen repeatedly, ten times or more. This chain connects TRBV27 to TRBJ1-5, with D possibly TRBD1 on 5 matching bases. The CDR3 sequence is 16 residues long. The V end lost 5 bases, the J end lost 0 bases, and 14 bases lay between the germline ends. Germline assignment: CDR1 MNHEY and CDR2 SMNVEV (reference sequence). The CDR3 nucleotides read TGTGCCAGCAGTCCCGGACAACCTTATAGCAATCAGCCCCAGCATTTT. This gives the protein CASSPGQPYSNQPQHF.

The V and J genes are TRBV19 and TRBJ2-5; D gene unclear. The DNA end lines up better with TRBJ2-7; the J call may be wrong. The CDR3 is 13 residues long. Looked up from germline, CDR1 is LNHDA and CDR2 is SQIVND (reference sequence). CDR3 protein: CASSIRVSYEQYF. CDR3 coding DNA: TGTGCCAGTAGTATCCGGGTATCCTACGAGCAGTACTTC.

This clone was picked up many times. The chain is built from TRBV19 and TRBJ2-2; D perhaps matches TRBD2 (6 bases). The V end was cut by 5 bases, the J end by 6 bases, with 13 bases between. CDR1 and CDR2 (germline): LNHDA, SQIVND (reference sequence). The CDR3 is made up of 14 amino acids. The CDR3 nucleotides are TGTGCCAGTAGTCTCAGGTGGGGGGCCGGGGAGCTGTTTTTT. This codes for CASSLRWGAGELFF.

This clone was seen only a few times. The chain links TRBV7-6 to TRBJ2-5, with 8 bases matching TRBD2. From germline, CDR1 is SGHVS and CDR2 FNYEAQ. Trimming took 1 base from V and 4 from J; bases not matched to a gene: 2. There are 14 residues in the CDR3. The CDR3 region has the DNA TGTGCCAGCAGCTTAGGAAGCGGGGGAGAGACCCAGTACTTC. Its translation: CASSLGSGGETQYF.

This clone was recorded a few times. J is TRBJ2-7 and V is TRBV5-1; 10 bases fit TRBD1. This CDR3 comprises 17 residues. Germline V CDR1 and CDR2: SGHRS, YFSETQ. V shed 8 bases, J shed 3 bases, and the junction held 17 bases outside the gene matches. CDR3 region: CASSKGQGLLTVYEQYF. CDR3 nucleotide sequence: TGCGCCAGTAGTAAGGGACAGGGGCTCCTTACCGTCTACGAGCAGTACTTC.

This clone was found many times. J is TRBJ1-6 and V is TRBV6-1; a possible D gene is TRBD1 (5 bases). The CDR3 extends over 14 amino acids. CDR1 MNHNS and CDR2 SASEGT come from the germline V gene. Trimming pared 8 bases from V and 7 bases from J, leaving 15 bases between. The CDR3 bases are TGTGCCAGCGGTAACAGGAACCCCAATTCACCCCTCCACTTT. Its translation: CASGNRNPNSPLHF.